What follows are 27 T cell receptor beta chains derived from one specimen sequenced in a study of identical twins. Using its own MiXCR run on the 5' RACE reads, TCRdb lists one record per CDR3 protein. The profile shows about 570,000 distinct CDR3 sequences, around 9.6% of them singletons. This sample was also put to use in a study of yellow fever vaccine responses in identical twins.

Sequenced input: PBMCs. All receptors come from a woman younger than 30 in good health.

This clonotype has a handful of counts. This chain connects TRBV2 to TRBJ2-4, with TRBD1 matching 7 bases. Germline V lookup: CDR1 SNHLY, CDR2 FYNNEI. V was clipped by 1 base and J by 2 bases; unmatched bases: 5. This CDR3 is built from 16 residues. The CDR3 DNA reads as TGTGCCAGCAGTGAAGGACAGGGCAATCCCAAAAACATTCAGTACTTC. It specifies CASSEGQGNPKNIQYF.

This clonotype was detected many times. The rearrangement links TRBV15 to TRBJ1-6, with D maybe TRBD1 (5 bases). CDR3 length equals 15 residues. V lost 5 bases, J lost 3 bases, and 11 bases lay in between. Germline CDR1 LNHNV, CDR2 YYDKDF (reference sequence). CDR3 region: CATSAGSSYNSPLHF. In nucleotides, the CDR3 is TGTGCCACCAGCGCAGGGTCAAGCTATAATTCACCCCTCCACTTT. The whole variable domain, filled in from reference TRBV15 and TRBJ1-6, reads DAMVIQNPRYQVTQFGKPVTLSCSQTLNHNVMYWYQQKSSQAPKLLFHYYDKDFNNEADTPDNFQSRRPNTSFCFLDIRSPGLGDTAMYLCATSAGSSYNSPLHFGNGTRLTVT.

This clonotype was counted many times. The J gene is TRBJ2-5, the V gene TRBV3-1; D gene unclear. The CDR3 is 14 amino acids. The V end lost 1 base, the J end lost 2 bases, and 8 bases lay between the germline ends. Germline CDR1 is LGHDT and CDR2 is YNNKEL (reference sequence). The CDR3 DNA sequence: TGTGCCAGCAGCCAAGTCAACAGACAAGAGACCCAGTACTTC. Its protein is CASSQVNRQETQYF.

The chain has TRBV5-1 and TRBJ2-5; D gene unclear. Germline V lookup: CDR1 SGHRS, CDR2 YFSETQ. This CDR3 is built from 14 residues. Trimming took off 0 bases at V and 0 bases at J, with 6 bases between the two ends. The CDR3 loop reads CASSLAPYQETQYF. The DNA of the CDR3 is TGCGCCAGCAGCTTGGCACCGTACCAAGAGACCCAGTACTTC.

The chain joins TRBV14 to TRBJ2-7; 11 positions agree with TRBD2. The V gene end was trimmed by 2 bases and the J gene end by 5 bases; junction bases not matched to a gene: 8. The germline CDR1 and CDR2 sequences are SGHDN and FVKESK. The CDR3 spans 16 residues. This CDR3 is CASSQWLLAGADEQYF. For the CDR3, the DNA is TGTGCCAGCAGCCAATGGTTACTAGCGGGAGCTGACGAGCAGTACTTC.

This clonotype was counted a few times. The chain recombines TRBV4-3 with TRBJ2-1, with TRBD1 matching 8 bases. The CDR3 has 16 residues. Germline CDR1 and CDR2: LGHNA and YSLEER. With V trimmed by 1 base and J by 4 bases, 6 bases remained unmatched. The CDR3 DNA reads TGCGCCAGCAGCCAAGGAGACAGGGGCCGATACAATGAGCAGTTCTTC. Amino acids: CASSQGDRGRYNEQFF.

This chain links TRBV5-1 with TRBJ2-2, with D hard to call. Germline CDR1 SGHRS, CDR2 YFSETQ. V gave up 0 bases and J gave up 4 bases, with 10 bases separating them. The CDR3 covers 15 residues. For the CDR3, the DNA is TGCGCCAGCAGCTTGGTCGTTGGGGTCACCGGGGAGCTGTTTTTT. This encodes CASSLVVGVTGELFF.

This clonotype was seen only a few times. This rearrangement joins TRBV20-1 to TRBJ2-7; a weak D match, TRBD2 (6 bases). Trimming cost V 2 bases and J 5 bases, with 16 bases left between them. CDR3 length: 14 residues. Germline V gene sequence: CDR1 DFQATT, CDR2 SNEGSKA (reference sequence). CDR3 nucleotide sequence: TGCAGTGCTAGATCTAGGTCCGGGAGCCACGAGCAGTACTTC. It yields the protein CSARSRSGSHEQYF.

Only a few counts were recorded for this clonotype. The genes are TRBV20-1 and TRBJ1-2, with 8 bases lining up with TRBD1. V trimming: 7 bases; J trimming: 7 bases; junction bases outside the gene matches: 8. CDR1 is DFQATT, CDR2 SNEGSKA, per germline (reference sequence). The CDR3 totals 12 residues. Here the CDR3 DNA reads TGCAGTGAGGGCAGGGGGCGTTTTGGCTACACCTTC. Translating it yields CSEGRGRFGYTF.

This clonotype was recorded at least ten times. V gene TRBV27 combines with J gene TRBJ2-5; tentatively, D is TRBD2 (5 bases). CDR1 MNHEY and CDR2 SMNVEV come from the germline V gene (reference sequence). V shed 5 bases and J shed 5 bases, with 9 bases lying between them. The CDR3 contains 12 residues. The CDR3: CASSVRGETQYF. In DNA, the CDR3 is TGTGCCAGCAGTGTTCGAGGGGAGACCCAGTACTTC.

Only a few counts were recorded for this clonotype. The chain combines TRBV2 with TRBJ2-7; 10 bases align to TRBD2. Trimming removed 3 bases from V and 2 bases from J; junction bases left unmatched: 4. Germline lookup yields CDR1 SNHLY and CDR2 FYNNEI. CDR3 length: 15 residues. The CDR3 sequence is CASSDSGRTTYEQYF. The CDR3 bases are TGTGCCAGCAGTGATAGCGGGAGGACAACCTACGAGCAGTACTTC.

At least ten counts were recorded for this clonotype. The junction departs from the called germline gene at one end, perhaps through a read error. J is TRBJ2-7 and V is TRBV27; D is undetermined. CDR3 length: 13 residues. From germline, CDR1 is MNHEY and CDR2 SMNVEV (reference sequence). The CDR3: CASSFLGSYEQYF. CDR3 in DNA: TGCGCCAGCAGCTTCCTCGGTTCCTACGAGCAGTACTTC.

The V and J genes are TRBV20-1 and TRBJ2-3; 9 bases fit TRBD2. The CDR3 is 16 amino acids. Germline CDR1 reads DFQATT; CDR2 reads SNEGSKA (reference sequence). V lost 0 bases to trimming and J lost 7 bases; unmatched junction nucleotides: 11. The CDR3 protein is CSARDPASGAGNTQYF. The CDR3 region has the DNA TGCAGTGCTAGAGATCCGGCTAGCGGGGCTGGAAATACGCAGTATTTT.

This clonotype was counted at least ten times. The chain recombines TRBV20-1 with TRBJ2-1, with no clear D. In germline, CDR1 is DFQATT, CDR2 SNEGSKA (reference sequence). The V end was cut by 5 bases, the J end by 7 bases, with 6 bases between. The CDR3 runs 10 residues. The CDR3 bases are TGCAGTGCTTGGGTAAATGAGCAGTTCTTC. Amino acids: CSAWVNEQFF.

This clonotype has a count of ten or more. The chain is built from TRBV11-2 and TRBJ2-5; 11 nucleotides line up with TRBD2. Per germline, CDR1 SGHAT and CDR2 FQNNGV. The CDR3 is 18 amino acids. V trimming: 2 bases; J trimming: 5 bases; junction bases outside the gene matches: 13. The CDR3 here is CASSLKFGLAGGSETQYF. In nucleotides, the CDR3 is TGTGCCAGCAGCTTAAAGTTTGGTCTAGCGGGAGGTAGTGAGACCCAGTACTTC.

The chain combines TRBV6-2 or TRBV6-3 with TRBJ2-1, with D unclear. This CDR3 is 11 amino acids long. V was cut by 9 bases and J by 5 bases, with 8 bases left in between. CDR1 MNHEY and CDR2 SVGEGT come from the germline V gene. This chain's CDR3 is CASTQNNEQFF. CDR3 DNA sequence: TGTGCCAGTACACAAAACAATGAGCAGTTCTTC.

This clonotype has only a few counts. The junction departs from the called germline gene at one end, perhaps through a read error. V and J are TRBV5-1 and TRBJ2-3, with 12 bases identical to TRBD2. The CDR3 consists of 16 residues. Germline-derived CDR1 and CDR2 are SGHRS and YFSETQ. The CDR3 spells CATSPGLAGLTDTQYF. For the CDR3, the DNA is TGCGCCACCAGCCCGGGACTAGCGGGTCTCACAGATACGCAGTATTTT. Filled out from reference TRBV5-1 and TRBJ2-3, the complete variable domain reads KAGVTQTPRYLIKTRGQQVTLSCSPISGHRSVSWYQQTPGQGLQFLFEYFSETQRNKGNFPGRFSGRQFSNSRSEMNVSTLELGDSALYLCATSPGLAGLTDTQYFGPGTRLTVL.

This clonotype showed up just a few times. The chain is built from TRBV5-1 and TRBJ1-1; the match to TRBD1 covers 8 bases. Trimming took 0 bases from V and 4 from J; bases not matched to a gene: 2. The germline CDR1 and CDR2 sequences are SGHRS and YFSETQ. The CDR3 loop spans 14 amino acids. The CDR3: CASSLAGTGTEAFF. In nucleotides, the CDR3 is TGCGCCAGCAGCTTGGCCGGGACAGGCACTGAAGCTTTCTTT.

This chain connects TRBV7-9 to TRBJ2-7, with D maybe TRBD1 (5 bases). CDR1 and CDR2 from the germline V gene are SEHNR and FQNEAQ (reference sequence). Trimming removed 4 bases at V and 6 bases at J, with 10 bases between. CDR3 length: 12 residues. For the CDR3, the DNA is TGTGCCAGCAGCTCGACAGTCTTCGAGCAGTACTTC. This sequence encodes CASSSTVFEQYF. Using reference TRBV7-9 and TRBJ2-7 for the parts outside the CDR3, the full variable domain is DTGVSQNPRHKITKRGQNVTFRCDPISEHNRLYWYRQTLGQGPEFLTYFQNEAQLEKSRLLSDRFSAERPKGSFSTLEIQRTEQGDSAMYLCASSSTVFEQYFGPGTRLTVT.

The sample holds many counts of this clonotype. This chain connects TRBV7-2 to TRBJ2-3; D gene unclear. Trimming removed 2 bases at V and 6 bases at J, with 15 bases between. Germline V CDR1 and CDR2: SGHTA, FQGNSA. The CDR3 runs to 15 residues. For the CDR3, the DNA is TGTGCCAGCAGCTTATTGTGGGTTTCGATGGATACGCAGTATTTT. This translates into CASSLLWVSMDTQYF.

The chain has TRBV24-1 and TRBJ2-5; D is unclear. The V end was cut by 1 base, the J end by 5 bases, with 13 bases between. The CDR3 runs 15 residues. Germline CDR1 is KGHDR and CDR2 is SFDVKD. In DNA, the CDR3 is TGTGCCACCAGTGATTTCATTCCCCCCTTTGAGACCCAGTACTTC. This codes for CATSDFIPPFETQYF.

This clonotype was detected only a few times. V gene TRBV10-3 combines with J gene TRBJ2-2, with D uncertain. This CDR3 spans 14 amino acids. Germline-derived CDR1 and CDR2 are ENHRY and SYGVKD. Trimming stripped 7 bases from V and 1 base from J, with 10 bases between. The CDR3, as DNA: TGTGCCATCAAGTCGGGCAGGAACACCGGGGAGCTGTTTTTT. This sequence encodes CAIKSGRNTGELFF.

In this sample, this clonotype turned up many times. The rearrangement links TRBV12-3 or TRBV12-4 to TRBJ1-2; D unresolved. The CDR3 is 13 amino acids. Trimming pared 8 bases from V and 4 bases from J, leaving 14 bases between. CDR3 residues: CASARITVYGYTF. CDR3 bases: TGTGCCAGCGCCCGAATTACGGTCTATGGCTACACCTTC.

The chain's CDR3 is CAISQAGKGTQETQYF. CDR3 bases: TGTGCCATCAGCCAAGCAGGGAAGGGGACACAAGAGACCCAGTACTTC. The V gene is TRBV10-3, the J gene TRBJ2-5; possible D gene TRBD1, 6 bases. Trimming pared 6 bases from V and 2 bases from J, leaving 19 bases between. Germline CDR1 and CDR2: ENHRY and SYGVKD. The CDR3 is 16 amino acids.

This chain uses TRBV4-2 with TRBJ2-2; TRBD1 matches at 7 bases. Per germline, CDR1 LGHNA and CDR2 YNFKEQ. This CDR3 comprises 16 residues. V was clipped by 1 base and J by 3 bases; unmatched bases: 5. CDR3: CASSQVSGGDTGELFF. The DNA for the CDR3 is TGTGCCAGCAGCCAAGTTTCAGGGGGTGACACCGGGGAGCTGTTTTTT.

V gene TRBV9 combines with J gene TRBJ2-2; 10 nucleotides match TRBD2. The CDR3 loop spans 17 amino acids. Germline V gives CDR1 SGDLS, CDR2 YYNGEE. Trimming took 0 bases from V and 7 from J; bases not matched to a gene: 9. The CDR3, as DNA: TGTGCCAGCAGCGTAGGGACTAGCGGATCCGCGGACGGGGAGCTGTTTTTT. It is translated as CASSVGTSGSADGELFF.

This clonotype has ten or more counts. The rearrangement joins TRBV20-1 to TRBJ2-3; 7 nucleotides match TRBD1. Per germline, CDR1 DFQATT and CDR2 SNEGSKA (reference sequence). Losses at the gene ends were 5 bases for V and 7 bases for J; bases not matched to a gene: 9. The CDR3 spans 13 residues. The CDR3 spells CSAEDRGLYTQYF. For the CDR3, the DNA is TGCAGTGCTGAGGATAGGGGGCTCTATACGCAGTATTTT.